A selection of T cell receptor beta chains follows, all from one sample in a study of molecular identifiers for immune sequencing clone quantification. TCRdb re-derived calls from the PCR reads in MiXCR, one entry per CDR3 protein. Seen here are over 300,000 distinct CDR3 sequences, roughly 23% observed once, and the top ten hold 0.65% to 0.95%. Specimen: naive CD8+ T cells from blood, with Jurkat cell RNA spiked in. These TCRs come from a human donor in good health. Some libraries in this study had Jurkat cell RNA spiked in. Each CDR3 is given with its conserved first and last residue. Each record gives: J gene, V gene, D gene, clone size, CDR3 protein, CDR3 DNA. The D gene is left open where the match is weak. Clone size is not always given. Where it is, it says once, few, many or a class for expanded clones.

TRBJ2-1	TRBV11-2	NA	many	CASSLVLGGDEQFF	TGTGCCAGCAGCTTAGTCCTGGGGGGCGATGAGCAGTTCTTC
TRBJ2-3	TRBV30	NA	few	CAWSLSGFTDTQYF	TGTGCCTGGAGTCTTAGCGGATTCACAGATACGCAGTATTTT
TRBJ2-7	TRBV5-1	TRBD1	many	CASSLSGQGAIEQYF	TGCGCCAGCAGCTTGTCAGGACAGGGGGCGATCGAGCAGTACTTC
TRBJ1-1	TRBV2	NA	NA	CASRNDGNTEAFF	TGTGCCAGCAGAAATGACGGAAACACTGAAGCTTTCTTT
TRBJ2-7	TRBV7-2	NA	NA	CASSPGTAYSYYEQYF	TGTGCCAGCAGCCCAGGGACGGCGTACAGCTACTACGAGCAGTACTTC
TRBJ1-2	TRBV14	NA	NA	CASSQAQLTNYGHTF	TGTGCCAGCAGCCAAGCACAACTTACTAACTATGGCCACACCTTC
TRBJ2-7	TRBV25-1	NA	NA	CASGPWTEAEQYF	TGTGCCAGCGGTCCATGGACAGAAGCCGAGCAGTACTTC
TRBJ2-7	TRBV27	NA	NA	CASSLYEGLGEQYF	TGTGCCAGCAGTTTATACGAGGGTCTGGGCGAGCAGTACTTC
TRBJ2-1	TRBV30	NA	NA	CAWAQGVSSYNEQFF	TGTGCCTGGGCACAAGGGGTTTCCTCCTACAATGAGCAGTTCTTC
TRBJ1-1	TRBV4-3	NA	few	CASSLSQGLNTEAFF	TGCGCCAGCAGCCTTTCTCAGGGGTTGAACACTGAAGCTTTCTTT
TRBJ2-3	TRBV4-3	NA	few	CASSQGGLLGDTQYF	TGCGCCAGCAGCCAAGGAGGTCTACTCGGAGATACGCAGTATTTT
TRBJ2-7	TRBV20-1	TRBD1	few	CSAIPGQGTYEQYF	TGCAGTGCTATCCCAGGACAGGGAACTTACGAGCAGTACTTC
TRBJ2-5	TRBV30	NA	NA	CAWDGTGSPGETEYF	TGTGCCTGGGACGGGACCGGGTCCCCGGGAGAGACCGAGTACTTC
TRBJ2-7	TRBV27	TRBD2	NA	CASSSLWSGGPLEQNF	TGTGCCAGCAGTTCGCTTTGGAGCGGGGGACCGTTGGAGCAGAACTTC
TRBJ2-7	TRBV28	NA	few	CASSTDRGIGGRAVVGEQYF	TGTGCCAGCAGTACAGACAGGGGTATTGGCGGGAGGGCCGTCGTCGGGGAGCAGTACTTC
TRBJ2-5	TRBV14	NA	many	CASSQLYQETQYF	TGTGCCAGCAGCCAATTGTACCAAGAGACCCAGTACTTC
TRBJ1-3	TRBV10-3	NA	NA	CATNGQPSGNTIYF	TGTGCCACCAATGGACAGCCCTCTGGAAACACCATATATTTT
TRBJ1-2	TRBV28	NA	many	CASSLSADGYTF	TGTGCCAGCAGTTTATCGGCGGATGGCTACACCTTC
TRBJ2-3	TRBV4-1	NA	NA	CARSQAGPGHTQYF	TGCGCCCGCAGCCAAGCCGGGCCAGGGCATACGCAGTATTTT
TRBJ2-2	TRBV7-9	TRBD1	many	CASSLLDGQGLGELFF	TGTGCCAGCAGTCTCCTTGACGGACAGGGGCTTGGGGAGCTGTTTTTT
TRBJ2-3	TRBV7-2	NA	many	CASSPVASATWSDTQYF	TGTGCCAGCAGCCCGGTCGCTAGCGCGACGTGGTCAGATACGCAGTATTTT
TRBJ1-1	TRBV10-3	NA	few	CAISELRNTEAFF	TGTGCCATCAGTGAGTTGAGGAACACTGAAGCTTTCTTT
TRBJ1-4	TRBV19	NA	NA	CASSYSATNEKLFF	TGTGCCAGTAGCTATTCTGCAACTAATGAAAAACTGTTTTTT
TRBJ1-6	TRBV12-3/TRBV12-4	TRBD1	few	CASSSGGTAYNSPLHF	TGTGCCAGCAGTTCCGGGGGGACAGCCTATAATTCACCCCTCCACTTT
TRBJ1-1	TRBV29-1	NA	few	CSVGAGSEAFF	TGCAGCGTTGGTGCGGGATCTGAAGCTTTCTTT